This T cell receptor beta chain appears in the sequencing data of a study of blood T cell repertoires in COVID-19. The overall study: T cells, B-cell-depleted T cells, or PBMCs provided the cDNA or gDNA that served as material.

The method was immunoSEQ multiplex PCR; TCRdb's version includes in-frame clones alone and lacks a portion of them. The sample has more than 200,000 clones, approximately 83% seen once. Germline CDR1 and CDR2: SGHTA and FQGNSA. This CDR3 has 14 residues. V was pared by 2 bases and J by 8 bases, with 14 bases between. The origin of this receptor is a woman between 35 and 50 years old with active or convalescent COVID-19. This rearrangement joins TRBV7-2 to TRBJ2-3; weak D call: TRBD2 (6 bases). Specimen: peripheral blood. CDR3 in DNA: TGTGCCAGCAGCTTATTGCCAGCGGGTGGTACGCAGTATTTT. As protein: CASSLLPAGGTQYF.